The rows below give T cell receptor beta chains drawn from one sample of a study of T cells in Graves' hyperthyroidism and ophthalmopathy. TCRdb itself ran the multiplex PCR reads through MiXCR, one entry per CDR3 protein. Of some 760,000 distinct CDR3 sequences detected, around 13% appear once; the ten largest clones hold roughly 10%. The material sequenced was blood. The source of these receptors is a woman between 18 and 30 years old with Graves' hyperthyroidism. Both conserved end residues are part of each CDR3. A D gene is named only where the DNA matches it firmly. The size entry is marked missing in some rows and otherwise reads once, few, many or a size class.

V gene,J gene,clone size,D gene,CDR3 DNA,CDR3 protein
TRBV12-5,TRBJ2-2,NA,NA,TGTGCTAGTGTCGACGGAGATGGCACCGGGGAGCTGTTTTTT,CASVDGDGTGELFF
TRBV12-3/TRBV12-4,TRBJ1-6,NA,NA,TGTGCCAGCAGTCCACAAGAAACCTCACCCCTCCACTTT,CASSPQETSPLHF
TRBV6-5,TRBJ1-6,NA,TRBD1,TGTGCCAGCAGTTACTCGATATCGAACCAGGGGGGTGCACCCCTCCACTTT,CASSYSISNQGGAPLHF
TRBV18,TRBJ2-4,NA,NA,TGTGCCAGCTCACCACCAGGGTGGGAAAACATTCAGTACTTC,CASSPPGWENIQYF
TRBV9,TRBJ1-2,NA,NA,TGTGCCAGCAGCGTAGGAGAGGGGTCAAACTATGGCTACACCTTC,CASSVGEGSNYGYTF
TRBV7-3,TRBJ2-5,many,NA,TGTGCCAGCAGCTTAACCACAGCCGCTGGGGAGACCCAGTACTTC,CASSLTTAAGETQYF
TRBV19,TRBJ2-1,few,TRBD1,TGTGCCAGTAGTCGACGACAGGGGCAAAACAATGAGCAGTTCTTC,CASSRRQGQNNEQFF
TRBV28,TRBJ1-2,many,TRBD1,TGTGCCAGCAGAGCCCTGGACAGGAACACTTACTATGGCTACACCTTC,CASRALDRNTYYGYTF
TRBV6-5,TRBJ2-5,few,NA,TGTGCCAGCAGTTATAGGGTACCGCAAGAGACCCAGTACTTC,CASSYRVPQETQYF
TRBV4-1,TRBJ1-6,few,NA,TGCGCCAGCAGCCAACTCAGGCGCCGGGCCACCCTCCACTTT,CASSQLRRRATLHF
TRBV19,TRBJ2-1,once,NA,TGTGCCAGTAGTATCTGGTCGGTGGGAGGCGATGAGCAGTTCTTC,CASSIWSVGGDEQFF
TRBV27,TRBJ2-7,many,TRBD2,TGTGCCAGCAGTTTCCAAGCGGGATCTACCTACGAGCAGTACTTC,CASSFQAGSTYEQYF
TRBV27,TRBJ2-5,many,TRBD2,TGTGCCAGCAGTCGACTAGCGGGAGTGTGGGAGACCCAGTACTTC,CASSRLAGVWETQYF
TRBV28,TRBJ2-7,few,NA,TGTGCCAGTAGTGGGGGGGGACAAATTGTATCATCCTACGAGCAGTACTTC,CASSGGGQIVSSYEQYF
TRBV20-1,TRBJ2-2,few,TRBD1,TGCAGTGCGGTACAGGGGAGACACACCGGGGAGCTGTTTTTT,CSAVQGRHTGELFF
TRBV2,TRBJ1-2,few,NA,TGTGCCAGCAGTCCTCCGCGCTTCACCTATGGCTACACCTTC,CASSPPRFTYGYTF
TRBV10-2,TRBJ2-2,NA,NA,TGCGCCAGCAGTACCGGGCGGGGGAACACCGGGGAGCTGTTTTTT,CASSTGRGNTGELFF
TRBV29-1,TRBJ2-4,NA,NA,TGCAGCGTTGAGGGCGGGAACATTCAGTACTTC,CSVEGGNIQYF
TRBV9,TRBJ2-2,NA,NA,TGTGCCAGCGGGCCAGGGCTTTCGAACACCGGGGAGCTGTTTTTT,CASGPGLSNTGELFF
TRBV5-1,TRBJ2-3,many,NA,TGCGCCAGCAGCTTGGTAGTAGAATACGAAAGCACAGATACGCAGTATTTT,CASSLVVEYESTDTQYF
TRBV14,TRBJ2-1,NA,NA,TGTGCCAGCAGCCCCAAACTAGTCCGGTTTGATGAGCAGTTCTTC,CASSPKLVRFDEQFF
TRBV20-1,TRBJ1-5,few,NA,TGCAGTGCTATTCCCAATAATCAGCCCCAGCATTTT,CSAIPNNQPQHF
TRBV20-1,TRBJ2-1,many,TRBD2,TGCAGTGCTAGAGGGGCTAGCGGGCCGTACAATGAGCAGTTCTTC,CSARGASGPYNEQFF
TRBV2,TRBJ1-5,few,NA,TGTGCCAGCAGAGGCCCGGAAAGCAATCAGCCCCAGCATTTT,CASRGPESNQPQHF
TRBV5-1,TRBJ1-3,many,NA,TGCGCCAGCAGCTTGACACAGGGTAGCTCTGGAAACACCATATATTTT,CASSLTQGSSGNTIYF
TRBV20-1,TRBJ2-7,many,TRBD2,TGCAGTGCCCGGGACTACTCCTACGAGCAGTACTTC,CSARDYSYEQYF
TRBV19,TRBJ1-1,NA,NA,TGTGCCAGTAGCAAACGCCGGGAGAACACTGAAGCTTTCTTT,CASSKRRENTEAFF
TRBV3-1,TRBJ2-7,many,TRBD1,TGTGCCAGCAGCCAAGGAACAGGGGGATGGTACGAGCAGTACTTC,CASSQGTGGWYEQYF
TRBV7-9,TRBJ2-7,NA,TRBD2,TGTGCCAGCAGCTTATATCGACGGCGGGAGTCTTACGAGCAGTACTTC,CASSLYRRRESYEQYF
TRBV20-1,TRBJ1-1,few,NA,TGCAGTGCTCACCAGTCTCTGAACACTGAAGCTTTCTTT,CSAHQSLNTEAFF
TRBV29-1,TRBJ2-2,NA,NA,TGCAGCGTTGGGCCTAGCGAGAACACCGGGGAGCTGTTTTTT,CSVGPSENTGELFF
TRBV24-1,TRBJ1-1,few,NA,TGTGCCATTCGGGGGGCTCCCCTTGAAGCTTTCTTT,CAIRGAPLEAFF
TRBV6-1,TRBJ1-1,few,NA,TGTGCCAGCAGTACAACAGGGCGCATGAACACTGAAGCTTTCTTT,CASSTTGRMNTEAFF
TRBV7-2,TRBJ2-3,few,NA,TGTGCCAGCAGCTTAGGGGCGCAATTCACAGATACGCAGTATTTT,CASSLGAQFTDTQYF
TRBV6-1,TRBJ2-7,many,TRBD2,TGTGCCAGCAGTTCGAGACCGGGACTAGTCTACGAGCAGTACTTC,CASSSRPGLVYEQYF
TRBV11-2,TRBJ2-1,NA,TRBD2,TGTGCCAGCAAGACCCTAGGCGTGAGCGGGAGGGATGAGCAGTCCTTC,CASKTLGVSGRDEQSF
TRBV20-1,TRBJ2-7,few,TRBD2,TGCAGTGCTAGACCTCAAACTAGCGGGTCCTACGAGCAGTACTTC,CSARPQTSGSYEQYF
TRBV18,TRBJ2-7,many,NA,TGTGCCAGCTCACCATGGGACTCCTACGAGCAGTACTTC,CASSPWDSYEQYF
TRBV7-9,TRBJ2-7,NA,NA,TGTGCCAGCAGCTTTGAGGGCAGCTCTTCCTACGAGCAGTACTTC,CASSFEGSSSYEQYF
TRBV7-9,TRBJ1-4,NA,NA,TGTGCCAGCAGCTTAGAGGGTGGTATAGAAAAACTGTTTTTT,CASSLEGGIEKLFF
TRBV28,TRBJ1-6,many,NA,TGTGCCAGCAGCGGACAAGGTCCTTACTCCTATAATTCACCCCTCCACTTT,CASSGQGPYSYNSPLHF
TRBV7-6,TRBJ1-6,NA,TRBD1,TGTGCCAGCAGCACCCGTGGACAGGGGAATTCACCCCTCCACTTT,CASSTRGQGNSPLHF
TRBV30,TRBJ1-2,NA,NA,TGTGCCTGGAGCGGATTACAGGGTACAGGCTACACCTTC,CAWSGLQGTGYTF
TRBV5-8,TRBJ2-5,NA,NA,TGTGCCAGCAGCGTCCCGGGATCAAGCCTCGTGGAGACCCAGTACTTC,CASSVPGSSLVETQYF
TRBV7-6,TRBJ2-3,many,NA,TGTGCCAGCAGCTTAGGGGGTTTTGGAACAGATACGCAGTATTTT,CASSLGGFGTDTQYF
TRBV2,TRBJ2-1,NA,TRBD1,TGTGCCAGCAGTACTCCCGGGACAGGGAACAATGAGCAGTTCTTC,CASSTPGTGNNEQFF
TRBV4-1,TRBJ2-3,few,NA,TGCGCCAGCAGCCACACGACAGATACGCAGTATTTT,CASSHTTDTQYF
TRBV28,TRBJ1-2,many,NA,TGTGCCAGCAGCTGGGGCCCTTATGGCTACACCTTC,CASSWGPYGYTF
TRBV6-1,TRBJ2-2,NA,NA,TGTGCCAGCGGACCCTCTGGCACCGGGGAGCTGTTTTTT,CASGPSGTGELFF
TRBV29-1,TRBJ1-2,NA,TRBD1,TGCAGCGGAAGGACACCCCAGGGGGTTGGCTACACCTTC,CSGRTPQGVGYTF
TRBV11-2,TRBJ2-2,many,NA,TGTGCCAGCAGCTTAGGCTACATGAAGGGCACCGGGGAGCTGTTTTTT,CASSLGYMKGTGELFF
TRBV2,TRBJ1-6,many,TRBD1,TGTGCCAGCAGTACTCGGACAGGGGGATATAATTCACCCCTCCACTTT,CASSTRTGGYNSPLHF
TRBV5-1,TRBJ2-7,many,NA,TGCGCCAGCAGCTTCGCGTTTGGGCCCAGCTCCTACGAGCAGTACTTC,CASSFAFGPSSYEQYF
TRBV7-6,TRBJ2-5,NA,TRBD2,TGTGCCAGCAGCCCGATAGCGGGGGGCCTCCAAGAGACCCAGTACTTC,CASSPIAGGLQETQYF
TRBV7-9,TRBJ2-5,many,TRBD2,TGTGCCAGCAGCCAACGTCTAGCGGGAGGGGTCGGAGAGACCCAGTACTTC,CASSQRLAGGVGETQYF
TRBV2,TRBJ2-1,many,TRBD2,TGTGCCAGCAGTTCTAGACTAGCGGGCTACAATGAGCAGTTCTTC,CASSSRLAGYNEQFF